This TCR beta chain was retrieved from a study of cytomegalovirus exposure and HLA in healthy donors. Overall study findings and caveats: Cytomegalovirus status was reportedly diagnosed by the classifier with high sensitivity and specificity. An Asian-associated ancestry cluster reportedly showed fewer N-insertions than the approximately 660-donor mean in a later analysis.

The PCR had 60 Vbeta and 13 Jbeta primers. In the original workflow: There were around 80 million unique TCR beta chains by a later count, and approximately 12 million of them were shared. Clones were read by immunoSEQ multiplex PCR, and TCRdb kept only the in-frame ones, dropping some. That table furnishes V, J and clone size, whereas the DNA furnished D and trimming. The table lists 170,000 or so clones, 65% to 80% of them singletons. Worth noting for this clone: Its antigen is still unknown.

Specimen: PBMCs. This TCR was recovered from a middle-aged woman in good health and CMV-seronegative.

The CDR3 DNA follows: TGCGCCAGCAGCTCGGACAGGGGGGGCTATGGCTACACCTTC. Translated, it gives CASSSDRGGYGYTF. The rearrangement joins TRBV5-1 to TRBJ1-2; 10 bases fit TRBD1. Per the germline V gene, CDR1 is SGHRS and CDR2 is YFSETQ. J gave up 4 bases and V 3 bases, and 3 bases lay outside the gene matches. The CDR3 consists of 14 residues.